The 22 T cell receptor beta chains below were found in one sample sequenced in a study of blood T cell repertoires in COVID-19. Using immunoSEQ multiplex PCR, the repertoire was profiled, and TCRdb retains in-frame clones only, with some absent. The profile shows some 390,000 clones, approximately 89% of them singletons. The specimen was PBMCs or T cells enriched from blood (not recorded which). These receptors came from a young woman who had recovered from COVID-19.

This clone was recorded only once. The chain has TRBV27 and TRBJ1-1; D gene ambiguous. Germline assignment: CDR1 MNHEY and CDR2 SMNVEV (reference sequence). The CDR3 extends over 16 amino acids. V lost 1 base to trimming and J lost 11 bases, with 23 bases between them. The CDR3 DNA reads as TGTGCCAGCAGTTTATTGCCTAACGGGGAGGTTATAGGTGCTTTCTTT. Translated: CASSLLPNGEVIGAFF.

The rearrangement uses TRBV6-2 or TRBV6-3 and TRBJ2-5; possibly TRBD1 for D (6 bases). The CDR3 runs to 17 residues. Germline CDR1 MNHEY, CDR2 SVGEGT. The V end was cut by 5 bases, the J end by 6 bases, with 25 bases between. The CDR3 is CASSPGTLQGTGKTQYF. Here the CDR3 DNA reads TGTGCCAGCAGTCCAGGGACCTTACAGGGTACCGGGAAGACCCAGTACTTC.

This clone was counted a single time. The chain uses TRBV7-8 and TRBJ1-1, with a tentative D call TRBD1 (6 bases). This CDR3 has 14 amino acids. CDR1 and CDR2 from the germline V gene are SGHVS and FQNEAQ. The germline V and J ends were trimmed by 2 bases and 4 bases, with 11 bases remaining between them. The CDR3 DNA reads TGTGCCAGCAGCTTACCCCCCAGGGGCACTGAAGCTTTCTTT. Its translation: CASSLPPRGTEAFF. The full variable domain, rest sourced from reference TRBV7-8 and TRBJ1-1, is GAGVSQSPRYKVAKRGQDVALRCDPISGHVSLFWYQQALGQGPEFLTYFQNEAQLDKSGLPSDRFFAERPEGSVSTLKIQRTQQEDSAVYLCASSLPPRGTEAFFGQGTRLTVV.

V is TRBV30 and J is TRBJ2-2; 7 bases align to TRBD1. Germline V gene lookup returns CDR1 GTSNPN and CDR2 SVGIG (reference sequence). This CDR3 region has 20 residues. J gave up 0 bases and V 0 bases, and 16 bases lay outside the gene matches. The CDR3 region has the DNA TGTGCCTGGAGTGTCATGAGGGGGACAGTCCAATTCGCGAACACCGGGGAGCTGTTTTTT. Encoded protein: CAWSVMRGTVQFANTGELFF. Filled out from reference TRBV30 and TRBJ2-2, the complete variable domain reads SQTIHQWPATLVQPVGSPLSLECTVEGTSNPNLYWYRQAAGRGLQLLFYSVGIGQISSEVPQNLSASRPQDRQFILSSKKLLLSDSGFYLCAWSVMRGTVQFANTGELFFGEGSRLTVL.

The chain carries TRBV7-2 and TRBJ1-1; 8 positions agree with TRBD1. The CDR3 is 16 amino acids. Germline lookup yields CDR1 SGHTA and CDR2 FQGNSA. The J segment lost 1 base and the V segment lost 1 base, leaving 5 bases of the junction unmatched. For the CDR3, the DNA is TGTGCCAGCAGCTTAGGCCCGCAGGGGGCGAACACTGAAGCTTTCTTT. It specifies CASSLGPQGANTEAFF.

The chain couples TRBV7-3 to TRBJ1-5; D is unresolved. From germline, CDR1 is SGHTA and CDR2 FQGTGA. This CDR3 has 13 residues. With 3 bases removed from V and 5 bases from J, the gap between germline ends came to 8 bases. Here the CDR3 DNA reads TGTGCCAGCAGCTTCGGACTTCATCAGCCCCAGCATTTT. It encodes CASSFGLHQPQHF.

The chain couples TRBV18 to TRBJ2-7; 11 positions match TRBD2. Germline CDR1 and CDR2: KGHSH and LQKENI. There are 15 residues in the CDR3. V was pared by 1 base and J by 6 bases, with 5 bases of the junction left unmatched. This CDR3 reads CASSPRLAGSGEQYF. CDR3 sequence (DNA): TGTGCCAGCTCACCACGACTAGCGGGATCCGGCGAGCAGTACTTC.

The chain couples TRBV5-1 to TRBJ2-5; 8 positions match TRBD2. The trim removed 4 bases at V and 1 base at J, leaving 6 bases unmatched. This CDR3 comprises 15 residues. Germline V gene data show CDR1 as SGHRS and CDR2 as YFSETQ. In DNA form, the CDR3 reads TGCGCCAGCAGCCTCTCAGGGACTAGCCAAGAGACCCAGTACTTC. Protein product: CASSLSGTSQETQYF. Based on the CDR3 plus reference TRBV5-1 and TRBJ2-5, the full variable domain is KAGVTQTPRYLIKTRGQQVTLSCSPISGHRSVSWYQQTPGQGLQFLFEYFSETQRNKGNFPGRFSGRQFSNSRSEMNVSTLELGDSALYLCASSLSGTSQETQYFGPGTRLLVL.

The gene calls are TRBV10-2 and TRBJ1-2; 7 nucleotides align to TRBD1. This CDR3 spans 14 amino acids. The germline V gene encodes CDR1 WSHSY and CDR2 SAAADI. V lost 4 bases to trimming and J lost 0 bases; unmatched junction nucleotides: 2. In DNA form, the CDR3 reads TGCGCCAGCAGTGGCGACAGGGCTAACTATGGCTACACCTTC. Residues: CASSGDRANYGYTF.

The rearrangement links TRBV2 to TRBJ1-6; D perhaps matches TRBD1 (5 bases). V was pared by 4 bases and J by 0 bases, with 7 bases between. Germline V gives CDR1 SNHLY, CDR2 FYNNEI. The CDR3 loop spans 15 amino acids. CDR3 loop: CASSGTSSYNSPLHF. The DNA for the CDR3 is TGTGCCAGCAGTGGGACAAGCTCCTATAATTCACCCCTCCACTTT.

The chain is built from TRBV5-1 and TRBJ1-1; D is perhaps TRBD1 (5 bases). The CDR3 consists of 16 residues. Trimming took 4 bases from V and 1 from J, leaving 17 bases between them. Germline V CDR1 and CDR2: SGHRS, YFSETQ. The CDR3 sequence: CASSLTIDRSNTEAFF. In nucleotides, the CDR3 is TGCGCCAGCAGCCTAACCATCGACAGATCGAACACTGAAGCTTTCTTT.

The CDR3 here is CAWSGGTGYEKLFF. In DNA, the CDR3 is TGTGCCTGGAGTGGGGGGACAGGGTATGAAAAACTGTTTTTT. The chain employs TRBV30 and TRBJ1-4; 9 positions agree with TRBD1. The CDR3 has 14 residues. Per germline, CDR1 GTSNPN and CDR2 SVGIG (reference sequence). V shed 1 base and J 6 bases; nucleotides not matched to a gene: 3. The whole variable domain, filled in from reference TRBV30 and TRBJ1-4, reads SQTIHQWPATLVQPVGSPLSLECTVEGTSNPNLYWYRQAAGRGLQLLFYSVGIGQISSEVPQNLSASRPQDRQFILSSKKLLLSDSGFYLCAWSGGTGYEKLFFGSGTQLSVL.

The chain recombines TRBV27 with TRBJ2-1; D uncertain. From germline, CDR1 is MNHEY and CDR2 SMNVEV (reference sequence). Trimming removed 11 bases from V and 0 bases from J, with 11 bases in between. The CDR3 sequence is 13 residues long. This CDR3 is CAARRSSYNEQFF. DNA for the CDR3: TGTGCCGCTCGGCGGAGCTCCTACAATGAGCAGTTCTTC.

The chain joins TRBV12-5 to TRBJ1-1; D unclear. There are 15 residues in the CDR3. Looked up from germline, CDR1 is LGHNT and CDR2 is FRNRAP. Trimming stripped 6 bases from V and 4 bases from J, with 18 bases between. The CDR3 region has the DNA TGTGCTAGTGGGCCCCCCGGACCGGCGGGCACTGAAGCTTTCTTT. It yields the protein CASGPPGPAGTEAFF.

V usage is TRBV27 and J usage is TRBJ1-5; a possible D gene is TRBD1 (6 bases). This CDR3 contains 19 residues. Germline V gene sequence: CDR1 MNHEY, CDR2 SMNVEV (reference sequence). Trimming stripped 5 bases from V and 0 bases from J, with 23 bases between. The CDR3 spells CASSHTGHLDPLSNQPQHF. The CDR3 DNA reads as TGTGCCAGCAGTCACACGGGACACCTGGACCCCCTTAGCAATCAGCCCCAGCATTTT.

This sequence joins TRBV6-5 and TRBJ1-1; 8 positions agree with TRBD1. Per the germline V gene, CDR1 is MNHEY and CDR2 is SVGAGI. There are 13 residues in the CDR3. J lost 11 bases, V lost 2 bases, and 7 bases had no gene match. The CDR3 here is CASSYQGTGGAFF. The CDR3 DNA is TGTGCCAGCAGTTACCAGGGGACAGGCGGGGCTTTCTTT.

The chain links TRBV11-2 to TRBJ2-7; perhaps TRBD2 as D (5 bases). V lost 2 bases, J lost 1 base, and 12 bases lay in between. Germline-derived CDR1 and CDR2 are SGHAT and FQNNGV. The CDR3 loop spans 15 amino acids. The CDR3 nucleotides read TGTGCCAGCAGCTTAACAACAATAGCGTCCTACGAGCAGTACTTC. This sequence encodes CASSLTTIASYEQYF.

The chain couples TRBV5-4 to TRBJ1-6, with D hard to call. The V end lost 0 bases, the J end lost 8 bases, and 12 bases lay between the germline ends. CDR1 is SGHNT and CDR2 is YYREEE in the germline V gene (reference sequence). The CDR3 totals 15 residues. CDR3 residues: CASSLDGGGYSPLHF. CDR3 nucleotides: TGTGCCAGCAGCTTGGATGGAGGAGGGTATTCACCCCTCCACTTT. The entire variable domain, with the rest obtained from reference TRBV5-4 and TRBJ1-6, is as follows: ETGVTQSPTHLIKTRGQQVTLRCSSQSGHNTVSWYQQALGQGPQFIFQYYREEENGRGNFPPRFSGLQFPNYSSELNVNALELDDSALYLCASSLDGGGYSPLHFGNGTRLTVT.

This chain links TRBV2 with TRBJ1-5, with TRBD1 identical over 9 bases. This CDR3 has 15 residues. The V and J ends lost 7 bases and 9 bases, in that order; junction bases with no gene match: 13. Per germline, CDR1 SNHLY and CDR2 FYNNEI. Written as DNA, the CDR3 is TGTGCCAGCACTCGGGACAGGGTACACAGTATGCCCCAGCATTTT. It codes for CASTRDRVHSMPQHF.

V gene TRBV14 combines with J gene TRBJ1-3; TRBD1 aligns across 8 bases. Germline CDR1 and CDR2: SGHDN and FVKESK. The CDR3 runs to 14 residues. With 6 bases clipped from V and 4 bases from J, the junction kept 5 bases outside the gene matches. Written as DNA, the CDR3 is TGTGCCAGCAGGAGCAGGGGGCTCGGAAACACCATATATTTT. This codes for CASRSRGLGNTIYF.

The table lists this clone with a count of one. The chain has TRBV14 and TRBJ2-3; 7 bases agree with TRBD1. Germline assignment: CDR1 SGHDN and CDR2 FVKESK. The J segment lost 6 bases and the V segment lost 4 bases, leaving 10 bases of the junction unmatched. The CDR3 is made up of 15 amino acids. The CDR3 nucleotides read TGTGCCAGCAGCCCGCAGACAGGGTCCCCCGATACGCAGTATTTT. Its translation: CASSPQTGSPDTQYF. The full variable domain, in which reference TRBV14 and TRBJ2-3 provide the parts outside the CDR3, is EAGVTQFPSHSVIEKGQTVTLRCDPISGHDNLYWYRRVMGKEIKFLLHFVKESKQDESGMPNNRFLAERTGGTYSTLKVQPAELEDSGVYFCASSPQTGSPDTQYFGPGTRLTVL.

The chain carries TRBV19 and TRBJ2-1; 7 nucleotides match TRBD2. CDR1 LNHDA and CDR2 SQIVND come from the germline V gene (reference sequence). Unmatched junction bases numbered 3, after V lost 6 bases and J lost 4 bases. The CDR3 length is 13 residues. CDR3: CASRTSRYNEQFF. The CDR3, as DNA: TGTGCCAGTAGGACTAGCAGATACAATGAGCAGTTCTTC.